The 26 T cell receptor beta chains reported below all come from one sample, sequenced in a study of control samples from healthy donors and cancer patients (TCRdb year 2020). The library was produced with the immunoSEQ multiplex PCR assay. This is the immuneACCESS table as TCRdb keeps it, with only in-frame sequences that have V and J called. A part of the clones is gone; compared with another copy, unresolved V genes explain less than half, and the rest is unexplained. Counted in this sample were 150,000 to 200,000 clones; around 90% of them appeared once. The ten largest clones add up to around 1.4% of the sample. The sample was blood. The receptors stem from a woman in her forties or fifties in good health.

Note on this clone: Other DNA sequences in this sample translate to the same CDR3. This chain links TRBV13 with TRBJ2-1; 9 positions match TRBD2. This CDR3 has 17 amino acids. V lost 2 bases, J lost 3 bases, and 8 bases stayed unmatched. Germline V gene data show CDR1 as PRHDT and CDR2 as FYEKMQ (reference sequence). CDR3 in amino acids: CASSLNGRGGYYNEQFF. In nucleotides, the CDR3 is TGTGCCAGCAGCTTAAATGGGCGGGGGGGTTACTACAATGAGCAGTTCTTC.

This clone was seen a few times. The J gene is TRBJ1-3, the V gene TRBV6-5; weak D call: TRBD1 (5 bases). This CDR3 has 15 residues. Germline lookup yields CDR1 MNHEY and CDR2 SVGAGI. The ends were cut back, 4 bases at V and 7 bases at J, with 17 bases in the middle. The CDR3 DNA reads as TGTGCCAGCAGTTCGTCCCGGATCTGGGGGAACACCATATATTTT. This sequence encodes CASSSSRIWGNTIYF.

This rearrangement joins TRBV6-5 to TRBJ2-7; tentatively, D is TRBD2 (5 bases). The CDR3 consists of 15 residues. The V end lost 6 bases, the J end lost 4 bases, and 19 bases lay between the germline ends. In germline, CDR1 is MNHEY, CDR2 SVGAGI. In DNA, the CDR3 is TGTGCCAGCAGCCGGACTCCCCGGGAAGGGTACGAGCAGTACTTC. Translating gives CASSRTPREGYEQYF.

This clone was picked up a small number of times. The chain combines TRBV7-6 with TRBJ2-7, with D tentatively TRBD1 (6 bases). CDR3 length: 12 residues. Germline assignment: CDR1 SGHVS and CDR2 FNYEAQ. Trimming removed 3 bases at V and 6 bases at J, with 9 bases between. The DNA for the CDR3 is TGTGCCAGCAGCTTCACAGGGTCCGAGCAGTACTTC. This encodes CASSFTGSEQYF.

The chain employs TRBV19 and TRBJ2-7, with TRBD2 identical over 9 bases. This CDR3 spans 16 amino acids. The ends lost 4 bases at V and 3 bases at J; junction bases unmatched: 10. In germline, CDR1 is LNHDA, CDR2 SQIVND (reference sequence). This chain's CDR3 is CASSTIARSGSYEQYF. The CDR3 region has the DNA TGTGCCAGTAGTACCATAGCCCGTAGCGGGAGCTACGAGCAGTACTTC.

The J gene is TRBJ1-1, the V gene TRBV19; D is ambiguous. The CDR3 consists of 13 residues. V dropped 3 bases and J dropped 1 base, with 6 bases sitting between them. CDR1 LNHDA and CDR2 SQIVND come from the germline V gene (reference sequence). The CDR3 DNA is TGTGCCAGTAGTATTCGTGAGAACACTGAAGCTTTCTTT. Translation gives CASSIRENTEAFF. The full variable domain, rest sourced from reference TRBV19 and TRBJ1-1, is DGGITQSPKYLFRKEGQNVTLSCEQNLNHDAMYWYRQDPGQGLRLIYYSQIVNDFQKGDIAEGYSVSREKKESFPLTVTSAQKNPTAFYLCASSIRENTEAFFGQGTRLTVV.

The J gene is TRBJ1-4, the V gene TRBV6-5; D not certain. The CDR3 totals 14 residues. Germline CDR1 and CDR2: MNHEY and SVGAGI. The V end was cut by 10 bases, the J end by 2 bases, with 14 bases between. The CDR3 loop is CATSPFATNEKLFF. The CDR3 nucleotides are TGTGCCACCTCCCCGTTTGCCACTAATGAAAAACTGTTTTTT.

The chain is built from TRBV7-6 and TRBJ2-1; TRBD2 matches 11 bases. The germline V gene encodes CDR1 SGHVS and CDR2 FNYEAQ. The CDR3 runs to 15 residues. The trim removed 6 bases at V and 4 bases at J, leaving 5 bases unmatched. For the CDR3, the DNA is TGTGCCAGCAGACGGGGACTAGCGGATTACAATGAGCAGTTCTTC. Protein sequence: CASRRGLADYNEQFF.

The genes are TRBV9 and TRBJ2-7, with 13 bases fitting TRBD2. Germline V gene lookup returns CDR1 SGDLS and CDR2 YYNGEE. V shed 2 bases, J shed 6 bases, and the junction held 2 bases outside the gene matches. CDR3 length: 14 amino acids. CDR3 sequence (DNA): TGTGCCAGCAGCGTCACTAGCGGGAGGGGCGAGCAGTACTTC. This codes for CASSVTSGRGEQYF.

This clone was observed a single time. The chain links TRBV5-1 to TRBJ2-7; 8 bases fit TRBD1. In germline, CDR1 is SGHRS, CDR2 YFSETQ. This CDR3 region has 14 residues. V lost 4 bases, J lost 4 bases, and 7 bases stayed unmatched. The CDR3 is CASSTGQGSYEQYF. The CDR3 coding sequence is TGCGCCAGCAGCACAGGACAGGGATCATACGAGCAGTACTTC.

The rearrangement links TRBV24-1 to TRBJ1-1; the D gene is possibly TRBD1 (5 bases). The CDR3 is 12 amino acids. CDR1 and CDR2 from the germline V gene are KGHDR and SFDVKD. V was shortened by 11 bases and J by 5 bases, with 14 bases between the two germline ends. The CDR3 nucleotides read TGTGCCAGCTCAGGGATGGATACTGAAGCTTTCTTT. The encoded protein is CASSGMDTEAFF.

This clone was seen only once. The chain has TRBV27 and TRBJ1-5, with D unclear. Deletions cut 5 bases from V and 9 bases from J, with 14 bases between. Germline CDR1 is MNHEY and CDR2 is SMNVEV (reference sequence). The CDR3 runs 13 residues. The DNA for the CDR3 is TGTGCCAGCAGTCCCTACCCGGGATGGCCCCAGCATTTT. Its protein is CASSPYPGWPQHF.

The chain joins TRBV14 to TRBJ2-7, with 7 bases lining up with TRBD2. With 5 bases clipped from V and 3 bases from J, the junction kept 7 bases outside the gene matches. This CDR3 contains 14 residues. CDR1 SGHDN and CDR2 FVKESK come from the germline V gene. CDR3 bases: TGTGCCAGCAGCTGGGCTAGCGGTCGCTACGAGCAGTACTTC. Protein sequence: CASSWASGRYEQYF.

This clone was picked up one time. The chain couples TRBV5-4 to TRBJ2-7; the match to TRBD2 covers 8 bases. Germline values: CDR1 SGHNT, CDR2 YYREEE (reference sequence). The CDR3 covers 14 residues. The V and J ends lost 0 bases and 5 bases, in that order; junction bases with no gene match: 4. CDR3 loop: CASSLGGRLNEQYF. The CDR3 DNA reads TGTGCCAGCAGCTTGGGCGGGAGGTTAAACGAGCAGTACTTC.

The rearrangement joins TRBV28 to TRBJ2-7; the D gene is possibly TRBD2 (6 bases). The V gene's germline CDR1 is MDHEN and CDR2 SYDVKM. CDR3 length: 14 amino acids. V shed 7 bases and J shed 2 bases, with 15 bases lying between them. In nucleotides, the CDR3 is TGTGCCAGCACCGTGAGGGCGGGGACCTACGAGCAGTACTTC. Its protein is CASTVRAGTYEQYF.

The chain carries TRBV24-1 and TRBJ1-1, with a tentative D call TRBD1 (5 bases). There are 15 residues in the CDR3. Trimming pared 4 bases from V and 5 bases from J, leaving 16 bases between. Germline assignment: CDR1 KGHDR and CDR2 SFDVKD. The CDR3 spells CATSEGGRAGTEAFF. CDR3 nucleotide sequence: TGTGCCACCAGTGAAGGCGGCAGGGCGGGGACTGAAGCTTTCTTT.

The rearrangement links TRBV6-2 or TRBV6-3 to TRBJ1-3, with a tentative D call TRBD1 (6 bases). Trimming took off 0 bases at V and 4 bases at J, with 7 bases between the two ends. The CDR3 runs 14 residues. Germline V CDR1 and CDR2: MNHEY, SVGEGT. The DNA for the CDR3 is TGTGCCAGCAGTTACTCCGGACAGGGAAACACCATATATTTT. Protein product: CASSYSGQGNTIYF.

The chain employs TRBV2 and TRBJ1-2; 9 nucleotides line up with TRBD1. The CDR3 contains 14 residues. Germline V CDR1 and CDR2: SNHLY, FYNNEI. With V trimmed by 1 base and J by 7 bases, 4 bases remained unmatched. CDR3 coding DNA: TGTGCCAGCAGTGAAGGGACAGGGGTTTCTGGCTACACCTTC. This encodes CASSEGTGVSGYTF.

This chain joins TRBV5-1 and TRBJ2-7; the match to TRBD1 covers 10 bases. With 3 bases clipped from V and 2 bases from J, the junction kept 5 bases outside the gene matches. CDR1 is SGHRS and CDR2 is YFSETQ in the germline V gene. CDR3 length equals 15 residues. CDR3 nucleotides: TGCGCCAGCAGCTGGGGGGGGACAGGGGCCTACGAGCAGTACTTC. Encoded protein: CASSWGGTGAYEQYF.

V and J are TRBV2 and TRBJ2-3, with a weak D call TRBD2 (5 bases). The CDR3 consists of 15 residues. Germline V gene lookup returns CDR1 SNHLY and CDR2 FYNNEI. Trimming took off 7 bases at V and 6 bases at J, with 20 bases between the two ends. In DNA form, the CDR3 reads TGTGCCAGCATTCTGGATCCGATTAGCGCGGATACGCAGTATTTT. Its translation is CASILDPISADTQYF.

This chain links TRBV7-6 with TRBJ2-5, with a weak D call TRBD1 (5 bases). CDR3 length: 14 residues. Germline-derived CDR1 and CDR2 are SGHVS and FNYEAQ. V was clipped by 3 bases and J by 2 bases, with 10 bases between them. CDR3 nucleotide sequence: TGTGCCAGCAGCTTTGGTTCAGGGCAAGAGACCCAGTACTTC. Translating it yields CASSFGSGQETQYF.

The V gene is TRBV4-1, the J gene TRBJ2-1; TRBD2 agrees at 7 bases. Trimming removed 4 bases from V and 2 bases from J; junction bases left unmatched: 8. This CDR3 has 16 amino acids. CDR1 is MGHRA, CDR2 YSYEKL, per germline. CDR3 sequence reads: CASSRGMSGAYNEQFF. In DNA, the CDR3 is TGCGCCAGCAGCCGAGGTATGAGCGGGGCCTACAATGAGCAGTTCTTC.

J is TRBJ2-7 and V is TRBV2; 7 bases are a match to TRBD1. The length of the CDR3 is 14 residues. CDR1 and CDR2 from the germline V gene are SNHLY and FYNNEI. The V and J ends lost 3 bases and 6 bases, in that order; junction bases with no gene match: 8. The CDR3 coding sequence is TGTGCCAGCAGTGACCGGGACAGCAAACCCGAGCAGTACTTC. Its protein product is CASSDRDSKPEQYF. Full variable domain (rest looked up from reference TRBV2 and TRBJ2-7): EPEVTQTPSHQVTQMGQEVILRCVPISNHLYFYWYRQILGQKVEFLVSFYNNEISEKSEIFDDQFSVERPDGSNFTLKIRSTKLEDSAMYFCASSDRDSKPEQYFGPGTRLTVT.

The chain has TRBV6-2 or TRBV6-3 and TRBJ2-2, with 10 bases that match TRBD1. Germline CDR1 and CDR2: MNHEY and SVGEGT. The ends lost 7 bases at V and 4 bases at J; junction bases unmatched: 9. The CDR3 sequence is 16 residues long. The CDR3 loop is CASTPGDRGITGELFF. The DNA of the CDR3 is TGTGCCAGCACCCCTGGGGACAGGGGTATCACCGGGGAGCTGTTTTTT.

The chain links TRBV5-6 to TRBJ1-5; D is perhaps TRBD1 (5 bases). The germline V and J ends were trimmed by 0 bases and 3 bases, with 10 bases remaining between them. Germline values: CDR1 SGHDT, CDR2 YYEEEE. The CDR3 sequence is 15 residues long. Written as DNA, the CDR3 is TGTGCCAGCAGCTTGGACAGGTTTCCCAATCAGCCCCAGCATTTT. It codes for CASSLDRFPNQPQHF.

The chain links TRBV6-2 or TRBV6-3 to TRBJ1-1; no clear D gene. CDR1 and CDR2 from the germline V gene are MNHEY and SVGEGT. CDR3 length equals 12 residues. V lost 5 bases and J lost 6, with 10 bases in between. This CDR3 reads CASSPFYPEAFF. The DNA of the CDR3 is TGTGCCAGCAGTCCGTTCTATCCTGAAGCTTTCTTT.